These T cell receptor beta chains were read from a single sample in a study of T cell repertoires in cytomegalovirus infection. TCRdb passed the reads through MiXCR, listing each CDR3 protein once. Of fewer than 550,000 distinct CDR3 sequences in the sample, approximately 10% were seen once. The material sequenced was PBMCs. The receptors stem from a human donor in good health (CMV status not recorded). Some clones in this sample may be carry-over from other donors' samples. Both conserved end residues are part of each CDR3. D genes are given only for firm matches. Part of the rows lack a size; the others show once, few, many or a class for expanded clones.

J gene	D gene	V gene	clone size	CDR3 DNA	CDR3 protein
TRBJ1-2	-	TRBV27	-	TGCGCCAGCAAACTTACAGCTAACTATGGCTACACCTTC	CASKLTANYGYTF
TRBJ1-2	-	TRBV2	-	TGTGCCAGCCTTCGACAGGTCTATGGCTACACCTTC	CASLRQVYGYTF
TRBJ1-4	-	TRBV19	few	TGTGCCAGTAGTAGGCGGCCAGGGACGCCTGCAACTAATGAAAAACTGTTTTTT	CASSRRPGTPATNEKLFF
TRBJ2-2	-	TRBV20-1	-	TGCAGTGCTAGTAAACCCCTAACCACCGGGGAGCTGTTTTTT	CSASKPLTTGELFF
TRBJ2-6	TRBD1	TRBV7-8	many	TGTGCCAGCAGCCCCTGGCCCCAAACGACAGGGGGCGGCTCTGGGGCCAACGTCCTGACTTTC	CASSPWPQTTGGGSGANVLTF
TRBJ1-1	-	TRBV11-2	many	TGTGCCGGCAGAGGGAACACTGAAGCTTTCTTT	CAGRGNTEAFF
TRBJ2-3	-	TRBV29-1	-	TGCAGCGTTGAAGATACCCCCGGCGAATATTTT	CSVEDTPGEYF
TRBJ1-1	-	TRBV6-1	many	TGTGCCAGCAGTGCAGCCTTGAACACTGAAGCTTTCTTT	CASSAALNTEAFF
TRBJ2-5	TRBD1	TRBV25-1	few	TGTGCCAGCAGTGACGATAACAGGGGCTGGGAGACCCAGTACTTC	CASSDDNRGWETQYF
TRBJ1-2	-	TRBV28	few	TGTGCCAGCCTCACAGCCTTTAGTGGCTACACCTTC	CASLTAFSGYTF
TRBJ1-6	-	TRBV6-6	many	TGTGCCAGCAGTTACTCAACGAGGGTTAATTCACCCCTCCACTTT	CASSYSTRVNSPLHF
TRBJ2-1	TRBD2	TRBV7-6	many	TGTGCCAGCAGCCTACTAGCGGGGGGGTCAAATGAGCAGTTCTTC	CASSLLAGGSNEQFF
TRBJ2-2	TRBD1	TRBV29-1	many	TGCAGCGTCGGGACAGGGATGGGGTCCGGGGAGCTGTTTTTT	CSVGTGMGSGELFF
TRBJ2-7	TRBD1	TRBV6-5	-	TGTGCCAGCAGTTACTCCCTGACAGGGGGTGGGTACGAGCAGTACTTC	CASSYSLTGGGYEQYF
TRBJ1-2	-	TRBV12-3/TRBV12-4	many	TGTGCCAGCAGTTTCCAGAGCCTCTATGGCTACACCTTC	CASSFQSLYGYTF
TRBJ2-3	TRBD2	TRBV7-2	many	TGTGCCAGCAGCTTAGCTACTAGCGGGAGGTCAGATACGCAGTATTTT	CASSLATSGRSDTQYF
TRBJ1-2	TRBD1	TRBV19	-	TGTGCCAGTAGTATCGACAGGGTATACGGCTACACCTTC	CASSIDRVYGYTF
TRBJ2-7	-	TRBV5-1	-	TGCGCCAGCAGCCCTTCGACGGCCAGCGGGTTTTCCTACGAGCAGTACTTC	CASSPSTASGFSYEQYF
TRBJ2-4	-	TRBV7-9	many	TGTGCCAGCAGCCGATCGGCGGGCCAAAAAAACATTCAGTACTTC	CASSRSAGQKNIQYF
TRBJ2-5	-	TRBV14	many	TGTGCCAGCAGCCAAGATACAGTAAAAGAGACCCAGTACTTC	CASSQDTVKETQYF
TRBJ1-5	TRBD1	TRBV7-6	many	TGTGCCAGCAGCTTGGATTGGACAGACCCAGGGGGTCAGCCCCAGCATTTT	CASSLDWTDPGGQPQHF
TRBJ1-1	-	TRBV28	many	TGTGCCAGCAGTTCCGGACTTGGTGGTTTGCCTTTCTTT	CASSSGLGGLPFF
TRBJ2-1	-	TRBV29-1	-	TGCAGCGTTGAAGATCTTGGGCTAGCGACCTACAATGAGCAGTTCTTC	CSVEDLGLATYNEQFF
TRBJ1-3	-	TRBV24-1	many	TGTGCCACCAGTGGTACGGGGTCCTCTGGAAACACCATATATTTT	CATSGTGSSGNTIYF
TRBJ1-2	-	TRBV7-2	many	TGTGCCAGCAGCTCCCCTTCTAACTATGGCTACACCTTC	CASSSPSNYGYTF
TRBJ2-5	-	TRBV7-6	many	TGTGCCAGCAGCTTAGGGGGGCACCAAGAGACCCAGTACTTC	CASSLGGHQETQYF
TRBJ2-7	-	TRBV12-3/TRBV12-4	many	TGTGCCAGCAGTATAATGGGAGGCGAGCAGTACTTC	CASSIMGGEQYF
TRBJ1-2	-	TRBV6-1	many	TGTGCCAGCACCCGCTCGGGGCAGCGTACTAACTATGGCTACACCTTC	CASTRSGQRTNYGYTF
TRBJ2-1	TRBD2	TRBV5-1	few	TGCGCCAGCAGCTTGGGGACTAGCGGGATTAGCTCCTACAATGAGCAGTTCTTC	CASSLGTSGISSYNEQFF
TRBJ1-4	-	TRBV29-1	few	TGCAGCGTTGCTGGGGCATTACCTAATGAAAAACTGTTTTTT	CSVAGALPNEKLFF
TRBJ2-1	TRBD2	TRBV12-3/TRBV12-4	many	TGTGCCAGCAGATCTCAGTTCGGGACGGCGAATCTACTAGCGGGGAACAATGAGCAGTTCTTC	CASRSQFGTANLLAGNNEQFF
TRBJ1-2	TRBD1	TRBV27	many	TGTGCCAGCAGTTTAGCAGGGGGTAGTGTCACTGGCTACACCTTC	CASSLAGGSVTGYTF
TRBJ2-1	TRBD1	TRBV10-1	many	TGCGCCAGCAGTGGAAAGGGACAGGGAACCTACAATGAGCAGTTCTTC	CASSGKGQGTYNEQFF
TRBJ1-5	-	TRBV6-1	many	TGTGCCAGCAGTGGCCGGGACTCGGGGCAGCCCCAGCATTTT	CASSGRDSGQPQHF
TRBJ1-1	-	TRBV30	-	TGTGCCTGGACCCGGGGGCAGAACACTGAAGCTTTCTTT	CAWTRGQNTEAFF
TRBJ2-7	-	TRBV14	-	TGTGCCAGCAGCCAACGGGGGCGATCCTACGAGCAGTACTTC	CASSQRGRSYEQYF
TRBJ2-2	-	TRBV27	many	TGTGCCAGCAGTCCCTTTTTAGGGGACACCGGGGAGCTGTTTTTT	CASSPFLGDTGELFF
TRBJ2-7	-	TRBV7-9	many	TGTGCCAGCAGCTTCGGGGAGAGTCCCTACGAGCAGTACTTC	CASSFGESPYEQYF
TRBJ1-3	-	TRBV7-2	many	TGTGCCAGCAGCCTAAAGGAATCGGGATACTCTGGAAACACCATATATTTT	CASSLKESGYSGNTIYF
TRBJ2-5	TRBD1	TRBV9	-	TGTGCCAGCAGGGGGACAGGGGTGACCCAGTACTTC	CASRGTGVTQYF
TRBJ1-2	TRBD1	TRBV7-9	few	TGTGCCAGCACCCCCCCGGGACAGGGTGGCGGCGGCTATGGCTACACCTTC	CASTPPGQGGGGYGYTF
TRBJ2-7	TRBD2	TRBV29-1	-	TGCAGCGTTGCGACTAGCGGGCGGAGTAGCGAGCAGTACTTC	CSVATSGRSSEQYF
TRBJ2-7	-	TRBV18	many	TGTGCCAGCTCACCCCCAGGCAAGGGATACGAGCAGTACTTC	CASSPPGKGYEQYF
TRBJ1-2	TRBD1	TRBV29-1	-	TGCAGCGTTCTCCCGGACAGGGGGAAGGGTAACTATGGCTACACCTTC	CSVLPDRGKGNYGYTF
TRBJ2-1	TRBD2	TRBV12-3/TRBV12-4	many	TGTGCCAGCAGGGATACTAGCGGGGTCCCCAATGAGCAGTTCTTC	CASRDTSGVPNEQFF
TRBJ1-2	TRBD1	TRBV29-1	-	TGCAGCGGAACCTCAGGACAGGGAAGGAGTGGCTACACCTTC	CSGTSGQGRSGYTF
TRBJ1-2	-	TRBV28	many	TGTGCCAGCAGTTCGGACCGGGAAGGGGCAGGGGCTTATGGCTACACCTTC	CASSSDREGAGAYGYTF
TRBJ2-3	-	TRBV11-2	many	TGTGCCAGCAGCTTACTACGTGCTGGCGGGGCTCGCACAGATACGCAGTATTTT	CASSLLRAGGARTDTQYF
TRBJ1-1	TRBD1	TRBV3-1	many	TGTGCCAGCAGCCAGGATCCCGGGACAGGGAACACTGAAGCTTTCTTT	CASSQDPGTGNTEAFF
TRBJ1-4	-	TRBV28	-	TGTGCCAGTAGGACTCCGCTAACTAATGAAAAACTGTTTTTT	CASRTPLTNEKLFF
TRBJ1-2	-	TRBV6-2/TRBV6-3	many	TGTGCCAGCAGTTACTCGAGAACGGGGTATGGCTACACCTTC	CASSYSRTGYGYTF
TRBJ2-3	-	TRBV7-3	many	TGTGCCAGCAGCTTAGTCCTAGCGTCCACAGATACGCAGTATTTT	CASSLVLASTDTQYF
TRBJ2-1	-	TRBV19	many	TGTGCCAGTAGTATAGGACAGCTGGAAGGGAAAGATGAGCAGTTCTTC	CASSIGQLEGKDEQFF
TRBJ1-1	-	TRBV7-3	many	TGTGCCAGCAGCTTAGACGGACGGACTGAAGCTTTCTTT	CASSLDGRTEAFF